Listed here are 9 T cell receptor beta chains from one sample, sequenced in a study of blood T cell repertoires in COVID-19. Assay used: immunoSEQ multiplex PCR; TCRdb lists only in-frame clones, some missing. Of about 190,000 clones listed, 70% to 90% are singletons. Sequencing input: peripheral blood. These receptors were obtained from a woman in her thirties or forties who had recovered from COVID-19.

The chain couples TRBV27 to TRBJ1-1; unclear D gene. Trimming shortened V by 4 bases and J by 6 bases, and 15 bases separated the two germline ends. From germline, CDR1 is MNHEY and CDR2 SMNVEV (reference sequence). The CDR3 has 14 residues. In DNA, the CDR3 is TGTGCCAGCAGTTCCGCCATGGGCTCCTCTGAAGCTTTCTTT. Translation: CASSSAMGSSEAFF.

The rearrangement links TRBV3-1 (or the pseudogene TRBV3-2) to TRBJ2-5, with D perhaps matching TRBD2 (7 bases). The CDR3 extends over 13 amino acids. Germline V lookup: CDR1 LGHDT, CDR2 YNNKEL (reference sequence). Trimming stripped 2 bases from V and 12 bases from J, with 16 bases between. The CDR3: CASSQKSAGAEYF. CDR3 nucleotide sequence: TGTGCCAGCAGCCAAAAGTCCGCGGGGGCCGAGTACTTC.

The chain uses TRBV7-8 and TRBJ2-1, with 14 positions matching TRBD2. The J segment lost 1 base and the V segment lost 4 bases, leaving 12 bases of the junction unmatched. The CDR3 sequence is 20 residues long. Looked up from germline, CDR1 is SGHVS and CDR2 is FQNEAQ. The CDR3 DNA is TGTGCCAGCAGCTCAAAACCGGGACTAGCGGGAGTAGCATCCTACAATGAGCAGTTCTTC. Translation gives CASSSKPGLAGVASYNEQFF.

The CDR3 nucleotides read TGTGCCAGCAGCCCCAGGGGGCGGACATACGAGCAGTACTTC. Amino acids: CASSPRGRTYEQYF. This chain uses TRBV6-5 with TRBJ2-7; 8 bases match TRBD1. Germline values: CDR1 MNHEY, CDR2 SVGAGI. J lost 4 bases, V lost 6 bases, and 8 bases had no gene match. The CDR3 is 14 amino acids.

The V and J genes are TRBV6-2 or TRBV6-3 and TRBJ1-2; D unresolved. V lost 4 bases, J lost 2 bases, and 5 bases lay in between. The CDR3 consists of 12 residues. The germline CDR1 and CDR2 sequences are MNHEY and SVGEGT. The CDR3 DNA reads as TGTGCCAGCAGTTGGAGCAACTATGGCTACACCTTC. Translation gives CASSWSNYGYTF.

V gene TRBV19 combines with J gene TRBJ1-1; D is ambiguous. Trimming cost V 2 bases and J 3 bases, with 7 bases left between them. The CDR3 spans 13 residues. From germline, CDR1 is LNHDA and CDR2 SQIVND (reference sequence). This CDR3 reads CASSITRDTEAFF. The CDR3 nucleotides read TGTGCCAGTAGTATAACGCGGGACACTGAAGCTTTCTTT.

This clone showed up just once. The J gene is TRBJ2-7, the V gene TRBV7-2; TRBD2 agrees at 16 bases. The trim removed 5 bases at V and 7 bases at J, leaving 8 bases unmatched. Per germline, CDR1 SGHTA and CDR2 FQGNSA. This CDR3 contains 16 residues. The CDR3 bases are TGTGCCAGCAGCATCGGGACTAGCGGGAGGGCTGGGGAGCAGTACTTC. This translates into CASSIGTSGRAGEQYF.

The chain carries TRBV5-1 and TRBJ1-2; 11 nucleotides align to TRBD1. CDR1 and CDR2 (germline): SGHRS, YFSETQ. The junction had 9 bases not matched to a gene; V was cut back by 4 bases and J by 4 bases. The CDR3 runs to 16 residues. The CDR3 region is CASSPPGQGDPYGYTF. The CDR3 DNA reads as TGCGCCAGCAGCCCGCCGGGACAGGGGGATCCCTATGGCTACACCTTC.

The CDR3 loop reads CSVVGGLAGGPGTTDTQYF. In DNA, the CDR3 is TGCAGCGTTGTGGGAGGACTAGCGGGAGGGCCGGGGACCACAGATACGCAGTATTTT. The chain combines TRBV29-1 with TRBJ2-3; TRBD2 matches 15 bases. CDR3 length equals 19 residues. The junction had 13 bases not matched to a gene; V was cut back by 4 bases and J by 2 bases. CDR1 is SQVTM, CDR2 ANQGSEA, per germline.